This entry lists 10 T cell receptor beta chains sequenced from one sample in a study of cytomegalovirus exposure and HLA in healthy donors. The PCR had 60 Vbeta and 13 Jbeta primers. Sequencing was performed with immunoSEQ multiplex PCR; in TCRdb, only in-frame clones are kept and a portion is missing. The repertoire holds around 100,000 clones, 60% to 80% seen once, with roughly 8.9% in the top ten. Sample: PBMCs. Receptor source: a male donor in good health and CMV-seropositive.

In its sample, this clone was seen once. V usage is TRBV19 and J usage is TRBJ1-2; a weak D match, TRBD1 (5 bases). V was cut by 2 bases and J by 11 bases, with 9 bases left in between. CDR1 and CDR2 (germline): LNHDA, SQIVND (reference sequence). This CDR3 spans 11 amino acids. The CDR3 loop reads CASSIIQGYTF. The CDR3 DNA follows: TGTGCCAGTAGTATAATTCAGGGATACACCTTC.

The chain has TRBV18 and TRBJ2-7, with 7 bases that match TRBD2. The germline V gene has CDR1 KGHSH and CDR2 LQKENI. The CDR3 extends over 14 amino acids. Trimming took 1 base from V and 7 from J; bases not matched to a gene: 7. This CDR3 reads CASSPREGRGEQYF. CDR3 nucleotide sequence: TGTGCCAGCTCACCACGGGAGGGTAGAGGTGAGCAGTACTTC.

The chain has TRBV25-1 and TRBJ2-5; D gene unclear. V lost 6 bases to trimming and J lost 5 bases, with 7 bases between them. This CDR3 spans 11 amino acids. Germline CDR1 reads MGHDK; CDR2 reads SYGVNS. The CDR3 protein is CASRSAETQYF. Here the CDR3 DNA reads TGTGCCAGCAGGTCCGCGGAGACCCAGTACTTC.

The chain combines TRBV7-2 with TRBJ1-4, with D uncertain. The CDR3 has 16 residues. CDR1 is SGHTA and CDR2 is FQGNSA in the germline V gene. The V end lost 1 base, the J end lost 0 bases, and 9 bases lay between the germline ends. The CDR3 region has the DNA TGTGCCAGCAGCTTAGTGGGCCCTGCAACTAATGAAAAACTGTTTTTT. This translates into CASSLVGPATNEKLFF.

The rearrangement joins TRBV7-9 to TRBJ2-7; 9 positions agree with TRBD1. Germline loops: CDR1 SEHNR, CDR2 FQNEAQ (reference sequence). This CDR3 has 15 amino acids. After removal of 6 bases from V and 5 bases from J, the junction contained 11 bases not matched to a gene. The CDR3 is CASSQGTGPWNEQYF. CDR3 DNA sequence: TGTGCCAGCAGTCAGGGGACAGGGCCGTGGAACGAGCAGTACTTC. The full variable domain, its missing parts supplied by reference TRBV7-9 and TRBJ2-7, is DTGVSQNPRHKITKRGQNVTFRCDPISEHNRLYWYRQTLGQGPEFLTYFQNEAQLEKSRLLSDRFSAERPKGSFSTLEIQRTEQGDSAMYLCASSQGTGPWNEQYFGPGTRLTVT.

The V and J genes are TRBV7-2 and TRBJ2-7, with 8 positions matching TRBD1. Germline V gene lookup returns CDR1 SGHTA and CDR2 FQGNSA. The CDR3 is 15 residues long. V lost 5 bases to trimming and J lost 5 bases; unmatched junction nucleotides: 11. CDR3 DNA sequence: TGTGCCAGCAGCCTAGTCCCGGGACAGGTAGACGAGCAGTACTTC. This codes for CASSLVPGQVDEQYF. The full variable domain, its missing parts supplied by reference TRBV7-2 and TRBJ2-7, is GAGVSQSPSNKVTEKGKDVELRCDPISGHTALYWYRQSLGQGLEFLIYFQGNSAPDKSGLPSDRFSAERTGGSVSTLTIQRTQQEDSAVYLCASSLVPGQVDEQYFGPGTRLTVT.

This chain joins TRBV19 and TRBJ2-3; D is perhaps TRBD1 (5 bases). The CDR3 has 14 residues. Germline CDR1 and CDR2: LNHDA and SQIVND (reference sequence). Trimming cost V 4 bases and J 3 bases, with 11 bases left between them. CDR3 protein: CASSKGWLTDTQYF. CDR3 DNA: TGTGCCAGTAGTAAGGGGTGGTTGACAGATACGCAGTATTTT.

A single count supports this clone. The V gene is TRBV7-2, the J gene TRBJ2-4; 11 positions agree with TRBD1. From germline, CDR1 is SGHTA and CDR2 FQGNSA. J lost 6 bases, V lost 5 bases, and 3 bases had no gene match. The CDR3 has 14 amino acids. The DNA of the CDR3 is TGTGCCAGCAGCCCCGGGACAGGGGGAAACATTCAGTACTTC. It encodes CASSPGTGGNIQYF.

This chain joins TRBV7-9 and TRBJ2-1; TRBD2 might be the D (6 bases). Germline V gives CDR1 SEHNR, CDR2 FQNEAQ (reference sequence). Between the trimmed V and J ends, which lost 2 bases and 8 bases, there was a span of 10 bases. The CDR3 has 13 amino acids. CDR3 amino acids: CASSLQRRDEQFF. In DNA, the CDR3 is TGTGCCAGCAGCTTACAAAGGAGGGATGAGCAGTTCTTC.

The rearrangement links TRBV10-3 to TRBJ1-1; D possibly corresponds to TRBD1 (5 bases). This CDR3 is 13 amino acids long. Germline lookup yields CDR1 ENHRY and CDR2 SYGVKD. The V end lost 3 bases, the J end lost 8 bases, and 13 bases lay between the germline ends. The chain's CDR3 is CAISEVGAREAFF. The CDR3 nucleotides are TGTGCCATCAGTGAAGTAGGGGCGAGGGAAGCTTTCTTT.